This T cell receptor beta chain was captured in a study of T cell responses to AZD1222 COVID-19 vaccine. Researchers grouped second doses given at about 4 or about 12 weeks into one pool. Whole-study findings and limits: CD4 TCRs covered the whole spike, strongest at regions 160-218 and 743-854. The study reported that nearly half of spike-specific TCRs target unmutated variant regions.

The germline CDR1 and CDR2 sequences are KGHSH and LQKENI. This CDR3 comprises 15 residues. The V and J ends lost 3 bases and 1 base respectively, with 10 bases between them. Some clones are missing from TCRdb's copy, which holds only in-frame ones; the method was immunoSEQ multiplex PCR. This sample carries under 100,000 clones, roughly 85% of them seen once, and the ten largest clones take over 10%. This clone has a handful of counts. Its antigen remains unidentified. This receptor was identified in an adult who received the AZD1222 COVID-19 vaccine. The V and J genes are TRBV18 and TRBJ2-1; D might be TRBD1 (6 bases). Sequences were derived from peripheral blood, sampled 28 days after the second AZD1222 dose. The CDR3 DNA is TGTGCCAGCTCACCGATTGGACAGTCCTACAATGAGCAGTTCTTC. Protein sequence: CASSPIGQSYNEQFF.